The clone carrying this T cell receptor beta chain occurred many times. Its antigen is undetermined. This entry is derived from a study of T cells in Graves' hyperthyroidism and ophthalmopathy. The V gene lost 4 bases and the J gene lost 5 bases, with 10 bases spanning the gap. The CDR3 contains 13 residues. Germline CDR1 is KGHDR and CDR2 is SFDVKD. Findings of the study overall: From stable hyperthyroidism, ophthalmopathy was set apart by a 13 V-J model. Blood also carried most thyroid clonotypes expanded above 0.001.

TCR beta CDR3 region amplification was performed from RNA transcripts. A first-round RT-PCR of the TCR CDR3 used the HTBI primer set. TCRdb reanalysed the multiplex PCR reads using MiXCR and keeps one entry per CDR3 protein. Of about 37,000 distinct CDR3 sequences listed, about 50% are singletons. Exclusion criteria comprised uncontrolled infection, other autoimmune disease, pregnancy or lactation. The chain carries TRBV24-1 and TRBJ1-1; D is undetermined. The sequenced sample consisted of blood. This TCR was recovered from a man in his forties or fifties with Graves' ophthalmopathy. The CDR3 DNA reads TGTGCCACCAGTGAACGCGGAGGGACTGAAGCTTTCTTT. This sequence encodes CATSERGGTEAFF.